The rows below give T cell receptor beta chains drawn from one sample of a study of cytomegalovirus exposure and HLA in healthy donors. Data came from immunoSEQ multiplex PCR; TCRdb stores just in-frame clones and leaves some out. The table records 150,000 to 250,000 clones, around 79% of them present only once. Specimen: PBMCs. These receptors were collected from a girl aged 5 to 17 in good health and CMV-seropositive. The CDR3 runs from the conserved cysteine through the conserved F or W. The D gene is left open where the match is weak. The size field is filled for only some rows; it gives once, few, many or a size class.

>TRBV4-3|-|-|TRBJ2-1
CASSQGPPGNEQFF
TGCGCCAGCAGCCAAGGGCCGCCAGGGAATGAGCAGTTCTTC
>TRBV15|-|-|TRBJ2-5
CATLKETQYF
TGTGCCACGCTAAAAGAGACCCAGTACTTC
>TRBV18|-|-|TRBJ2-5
CASSPPERTYQETQYF
TGTGCCAGCTCACCACCTGAACGGACTTATCAGGAGACCCAGTACTTC
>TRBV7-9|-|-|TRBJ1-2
CASTPGKGHYGYTF
TGTGCCAGCACCCCGGGTAAGGGGCACTATGGCTACACCTTC
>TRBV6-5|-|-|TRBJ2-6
CASSYGGAGGANVLTF
TGTGCCAGCAGTTATGGGGGGGCGGGTGGGGCCAACGTCCTGACTTTC
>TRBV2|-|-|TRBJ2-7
CASSETPRGYEQYF
TGTGCCAGCAGTGAAACCCCACGGGGATACGAGCAGTACTTC
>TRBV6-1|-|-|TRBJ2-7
CASSTGWGEQYF
TGTGCCAGCAGCACAGGGTGGGGGGAGCAGTACTTC
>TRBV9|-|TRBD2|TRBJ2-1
CASSVSGGAGYNEQFF
TGTGCCAGCAGCGTATCCGGGGGGGCGGGGTACAATGAGCAGTTCTTC
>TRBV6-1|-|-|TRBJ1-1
CASSEALGTEAFF
TGTGCCAGCAGTGAAGCGCTAGGCACTGAAGCTTTCTTT
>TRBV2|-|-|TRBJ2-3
CASSETLPTKGTDTQYF
TGTGCCAGCAGTGAAACCCTCCCAACAAAAGGCACAGATACGCAGTATTTT
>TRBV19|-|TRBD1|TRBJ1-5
CASSTTGEGNQPQHF
TGTGCCAGTAGTACCACAGGGGAAGGCAATCAGCCCCAGCATTTT
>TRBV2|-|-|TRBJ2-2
CASTRNTGELFF
TGTGCCAGCACCAGGAACACCGGGGAGCTGTTTTTT
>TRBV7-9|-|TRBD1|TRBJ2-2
CASTGLQGAKAGELFF
TGTGCCAGCACCGGTCTTCAGGGGGCGAAGGCCGGGGAGCTGTTTTTT
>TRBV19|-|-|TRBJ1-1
CASSIGQDRAFF
TGTGCCAGTAGTATCGGTCAGGATCGGGCTTTCTTT
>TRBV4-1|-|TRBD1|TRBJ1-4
CASSPGTANEKLFF
TGCGCCAGCAGCCCCGGGACAGCTAATGAAAAACTGTTTTTT
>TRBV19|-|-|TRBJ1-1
CASYPTRENTEAFF
TGTGCCAGCTACCCAACGCGGGAGAACACTGAAGCTTTCTTT
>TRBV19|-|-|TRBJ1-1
CASSIRWGLGNTEAFF
TGTGCCAGTAGTATAAGGTGGGGGCTTGGGAACACTGAAGCTTTCTTT
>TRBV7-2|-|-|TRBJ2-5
CASTDLGGAWETQYF
TGTGCCAGCACCGACCTAGGGGGGGCTTGGGAGACCCAGTACTTC
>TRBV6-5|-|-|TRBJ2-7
CASTPAGAAYEQYF
TGTGCCAGCACCCCGGCGGGTGCCGCCTACGAGCAGTACTTC
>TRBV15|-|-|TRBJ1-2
CATSSQALGYTF
TGTGCCACCAGCTCACAGGCTCTGGGCTACACCTTC
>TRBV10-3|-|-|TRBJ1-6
CAISDRGESPLHF
TGTGCCATCAGTGACAGGGGAGAGTCACCCCTCCACTTT
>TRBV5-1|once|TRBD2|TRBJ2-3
CASSSSGGARDTQYF
TGCGCCAGCAGCTCTAGCGGGGGGGCCAGGGATACGCAGTATTTT
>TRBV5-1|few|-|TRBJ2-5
CASSLGGAQETQYF
TGCGCCAGCAGCTTGGGCGGGGCCCAAGAGACCCAGTACTTC
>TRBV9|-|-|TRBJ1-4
CASSGSGEKLFF
TGTGCCAGCAGCGGCTCGGGGGAAAAACTGTTTTTT
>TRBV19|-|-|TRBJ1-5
CASSGGQPAQPQHF
TGTGCCAGTAGTGGGGGACAACCGGCACAGCCCCAGCATTTT
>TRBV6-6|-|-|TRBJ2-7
CASSYSGQNYEQYF
TGTGCCAGCAGTTACTCTGGACAGAACTACGAGCAGTACTTC
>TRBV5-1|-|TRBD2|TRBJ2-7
CASSLYAAGDYEQYF
TGCGCCAGCAGCTTGTACGCAGCGGGGGATTACGAGCAGTACTTC
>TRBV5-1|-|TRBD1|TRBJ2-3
CASSWGDRDGTDTQYF
TGCGCCAGCAGCTGGGGGGACAGGGACGGCACAGATACGCAGTATTTT
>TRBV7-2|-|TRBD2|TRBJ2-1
CASSYSGGAFANEQFF
TGTGCCAGCAGCTATAGCGGGGGGGCCTTCGCCAATGAGCAGTTCTTC
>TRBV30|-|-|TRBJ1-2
CAWSVGDGYTF
TGTGCCTGGAGTGTCGGGGATGGCTACACCTTC
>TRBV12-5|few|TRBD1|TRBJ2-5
CASGLFPKDRGQETQYF
TGTGCTAGTGGCCTCTTTCCGAAGGACAGGGGGCAGGAGACCCAGTACTTC
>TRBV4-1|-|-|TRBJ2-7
CASSQDPPGYEQYF
TGCGCCAGCAGCCAAGATCCCCCCGGCTACGAGCAGTACTTC
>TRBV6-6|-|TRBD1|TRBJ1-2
CASSYPGQDGYTF
TGTGCCAGCAGTTACCCGGGACAGGATGGCTACACCTTC
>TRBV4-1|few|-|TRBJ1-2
CASSQEEGYTF
TGCGCCAGCAGCCAAGAAGAGGGCTACACCTTC
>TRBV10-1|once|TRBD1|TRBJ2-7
CASSESTGTEQYF
TGCGCCAGCAGTGAGTCGACAGGGACCGAGCAGTACTTC
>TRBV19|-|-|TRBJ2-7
CASSIGGSSYEQYF
TGTGCCAGTAGTATAGGCGGCAGTTCCTACGAGCAGTACTTC
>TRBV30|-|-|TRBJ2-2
CAWWDLNTGELFF
TGTGCCTGGTGGGACTTGAACACCGGGGAGCTGTTTTTT
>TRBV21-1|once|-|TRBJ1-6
CASSKRKRSSYNSPLHF
TGTGCCAGCAGCAAAAGAAAACGGAGCTCCTATAATTCACCCCTCCACTTT
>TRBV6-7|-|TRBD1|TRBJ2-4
CASSRFRDRGIGAKNIQYF
TGTGCCAGCAGTAGATTCCGGGACAGGGGGATTGGGGCCAAAAACATTCAGTACTTC
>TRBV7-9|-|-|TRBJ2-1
CASSLPGVEGEQFF
TGTGCCAGCAGCTTACCAGGGGTGGAAGGTGAGCAGTTCTTC
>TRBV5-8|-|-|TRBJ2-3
CASSLVGPDTQYF
TGTGCCAGCAGCTTGGTCGGTCCAGATACGCAGTATTTT
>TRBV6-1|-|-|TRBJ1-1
CAGTLGVGGTEAFF
TGTGCCGGAACTCTAGGGGTAGGAGGGACTGAAGCTTTCTTT
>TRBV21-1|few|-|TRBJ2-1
CASRHDRAYNEQFF
TGTGCCAGCAGACACGACAGGGCTTACAATGAGCAGTTCTTC
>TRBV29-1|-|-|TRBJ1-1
CSVEVRWSGGPTEAFF
TGCAGCGTTGAAGTTCGATGGAGCGGGGGGCCCACTGAAGCTTTCTTT
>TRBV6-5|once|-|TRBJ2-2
CASSYGEAGELFF
TGTGCCAGCAGTTACGGGGAGGCCGGGGAGCTGTTTTTT
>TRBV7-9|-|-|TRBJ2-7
CASSFHYEQYF
TGTGCCAGCAGCTTCCATTACGAGCAGTACTTC
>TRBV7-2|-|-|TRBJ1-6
CASSSVPPLHF
TGTGCCAGCAGCTCAGTCCCACCCCTCCACTTT
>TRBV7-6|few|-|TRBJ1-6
CASSLDTYNSPLHF
TGTGCCAGCAGCTTAGACACCTATAATTCACCCCTCCACTTT
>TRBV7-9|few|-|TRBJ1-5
CASSTGYQPQHF
TGTGCCAGCAGTACAGGGTATCAGCCCCAGCATTTT
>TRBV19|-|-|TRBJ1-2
CASSIGEGARYGYTF
TGTGCCAGTAGTATTGGTGAAGGGGCTAGGTATGGCTACACCTTC